Listed here is a single T cell receptor beta chain. This entry is derived from a study of shared clonotypes between healthy human individuals. Trimming pared 5 bases from V and 2 bases from J, leaving 12 bases between. This CDR3 contains 14 residues. Germline V gives CDR1 SGHAT, CDR2 FQNNGV. Produced via immunoSEQ multiplex PCR; TCRdb's table is partial and in-frame only. This sample yields 450,000 to 500,000 clones, of which around four fifths are seen a single time; around 12% belongs to the top ten. The receptor was isolated from a woman aged 40-49 years in good health. Some clones in this sample may be carry-over from other donors' samples. The sequencing input was PBMCs. The rearrangement links TRBV11-2 to TRBJ2-5; unclear D gene. CDR3 coding DNA: TGTGCCAGCAGCCCAGAAAGAGCTCAAGAGACCCAGTACTTC. It codes for CASSPERAQETQYF.